This T cell receptor beta chain was sequenced for a study of cytomegalovirus exposure and HLA in healthy donors (dated 2017 in TCRdb). Looking at the study overall: An earlier analysis of some 620 of the donors reported about 300 Gb of sequence data and 90 million to 120 million unique TCR beta sequences obtained from about 179 million T cells. Every repertoire in the discovery cohort had been generated on one and the same sequencing platform. Rather than drawing on any new phenotypic data, the later analysis identified candidate immune exposures from TCR beta sequences and the way those sequences occurred across donors. Along with the roughly 700-subject first cohort, a separate validation cohort of 120 different subjects was used. Using immunosequencing, the study profiled T cell repertoires from some 670 subjects and related those repertoires to cytomegalovirus serostatus. A later analysis re-examined previously published TCR beta repertoires from several hundred donors and added high-resolution HLA genotyping to investigate patterns of TCR occurrence. Of the roughly 400 genotyped donors, 81% fell in the genetic ancestry cluster associated with self-reported Caucasian donors. Genome-wide SNP genotypes for about 55% of the 666 donors were used in a later genetic analysis, which treated that subset as a discovery cohort. High-throughput TCR immunosequencing, statistical association of individual TCRs with disease status, and machine learning were combined to predict cytomegalovirus infection status. The study aimed to test whether signatures of past pathogen exposure could be identified by cataloging public T cell receptors. An early release covering roughly 600 HLA-typed donors comprised about 300 gigabases of sequencing data and roughly 85 million unique TCR sequences. About five DR-DQ haplotypes were treated as single units for association and clustering because of strong linkage in the cohort. Among a few hundred genotyped donors of the cohort, an average of roughly 240,000 unique TCR beta nucleotide sequences were sequenced per donor, 15% to 20% of them non-productive. An earlier analysis of nearly 600 of the donors applied high-throughput TCR beta sequencing to assess whether each TCR beta V gene segment acted as functional or pseudogenic. Alongside the repertoire data, information on donor age, sex, ethnicity and CMV serostatus was compiled. The number of typed donors differed by locus: about 629-630 for A, B, C, DRB1 and DQB1; approximately 530 for DQA1; roughly 600 for DPA1; and around 490 for DPB1. Both class I and class II loci were covered by HLA typing, at four-digit resolution.

In regard to this clone: Its antigen is still unknown. No much larger clone exists at a distance of one base, and base qualities are not known.

In total, 630 or so healthy bone marrow donors made up the cohort. At the time of sampling, all cohort members were nominally healthy, though unrecorded immune exposures were likely present. The donor tested CMV seronegative and was one of the 352 seronegative cohort members. A peripheral blood sample was provided by each donor, and peripheral blood mononuclear cells were used for TCR beta sequencing. Genomic DNA extraction from the blood cell samples was performed with the Qiagen DNeasy Blood Extraction Kit. Libraries were made using the immunoSEQ multiplex PCR assay. For the multiplex PCR, a mixture combining 60 forward primers for TCR Vbeta segments and 13 reverse primers for TCR Jbeta segments was used. Amplification of the CDR3 region of rearranged TCR beta genes was performed with a multiplex PCR assay on genomic DNA. Amplified TCR beta libraries were sequenced as 87-base-pair reads on the Illumina HiSeq System. The authors' analysis ran thus. A later analysis counted some 80 million unique TCR beta chains across the 640 or so repertoires, and around 9.9 million of these chains were shared by at least two donors. Raw reads were error-corrected and collapsed into unique sequences with a nearest-neighbor algorithm that merged closely related sequences to remove PCR and sequencing errors. To assign V, D and J gene segments, CDR3 sequences were aligned to IMGT reference sequences. For a sequence to be retained, a match of at least six nucleotides was required to both a V gene segment and a J gene segment. A rearrangement counted as productive if the CDR3 had no stop codons and remained in frame with V and J, and every other rearrangement counted as non-productive. CDR3 was defined according to IMGT convention as the region running from the second conserved V-encoded cysteine to the conserved J-encoded phenylalanine. The earlier analysis of fewer than 700 of the donors excluded sequences that lacked an unambiguous match to a single V gene segment. An earlier analysis of some 610 of the donors called V segments functional above 56.7% productive rearrangements and segregating when the between-donor standard deviation exceeded 5%. A statistical classification framework was built for diagnosing cytomegalovirus status from the catalog of TCR beta chain sequences. In a later analysis, V and J genes were assigned by comparing TCR nucleotide sequences against IMGT/GENE-DB human TR gene sequences. The TCRdist pipeline was used in a later analysis to assign CDR3 sequences and most-parsimonious VDJ recombination scenarios. A later analysis defined each TCR beta chain by its CDR3 amino acid sequence plus V-gene family, and excluded reads lacking a unique V-gene family. A later analysis removed 550 to 650 highly shared, low-generation-probability nucleotide sequences to deal with suspected cross-contamination and a sequencing artifact. In a later analysis, a clonal expansion index was calculated for each public chain from normalized within-repertoire ranks of inferred template counts. In a later analysis, generation probabilities were computed with a VDJ recombination model fitted to out-of-frame rearrangements, and the resulting probabilities were checked against IGoR. In a later analysis, TCR-TCR, TCR-HLA and TCR-CMV co-occurrence was scored with hypergeometric tests, and a repertoire-size bias correction was applied to TCR pairs. To estimate false discovery rates, a later analysis permuted the HLA or CMV assignments 20 times. In a later analysis, co-occurring TCRs were grouped with DBSCAN, and TCRdist sequence similarity was added when clustering was performed within HLA-allele-positive subsets. Repertoires with fewer than 30,000 or more than 120,000 public chains, plus five repertoires with anomalous nucleotide sharing, were excluded from co-occurrence clustering. TCRdb carries this immuneACCESS record with in-frame sequences only. Its versions omit some clonotypes, under half of them owing to an unresolved V gene in the studies checked, with the rest unexplained. For V, J and clone size, that table is used; D and trimming come from the DNA. Across this sample there are 50,000 to 60,000 clones, with around three quarters seen only once. About 1.5% of the sample belongs to the ten largest clones.

The paper's findings and limits, for the study overall: Linkage disequilibrium might explain the correlated functional status among segregating V segments, but an unknown experimental factor could not be excluded. For the cohort, immune exposure information was limited to CMV serostatus. Presence/absence analyses assumed roughly uniform sequencing depth across donors, an assumption that may not hold. Because some donors lacked HLA typing at each locus, the association tests relied only on the typed subset. A later analysis associated 15,000 to 20,000 TCR beta sequences with specific HLA alleles at a false discovery rate of 0.05. According to a later analysis, most CMV-associated TCR beta chains appeared to be HLA-restricted, and the HLA associations seemed to be driven largely by CMV exposure. When HLA alleles, especially DR and DQ, strongly co-occurred, TCR associations were difficult to assign to individual alleles. This cohort had only TCR beta chains sequenced, and the lack of alpha or paired-chain data limited which features could be detected. Three of the identified cytomegalovirus-associated TCR beta chains were confirmed in vitro to be specific for cytomegalovirus antigens. A cluster of highly shared sequence variants was judged likely to represent a technical artifact of the sequencing pipeline. According to the authors, the approach could potentially be generalized to other disease states and immunological phenotypes. Some IMGT-functional V segments, including TRBV6-2 and TRBV6-3, could not be distinguished by the 87-base-pair reads and were therefore excluded. According to a later analysis, TCR association rates differed among HLA loci, with DRB1 alleles showing the most associated TCRs and HLA-C alleles showing the fewest. In an earlier analysis of approximately 590 of the donors, most TCR beta V segments appeared in productive rearrangements about 87% or about 30% of the time, broadly matching IMGT annotations. According to a later genetic analysis, donors in an Asian-associated ancestry cluster had fewer N-insertions in productive TCRs than the approximately 700-donor mean. A further reported finding was that TCR beta sequences accurately predicted the HLA-A and HLA-B alleles for most subjects in the first cohort. In both the original and validation cohorts, the classifier was reported to diagnose cytomegalovirus status with high specificity and sensitivity. According to a later analysis, parvovirus B19, influenza, CMV and Epstein-Barr virus appeared linked to several top co-occurrence clusters. A later analysis found that HLA-associated TCR beta chains were more clonally expanded and had lower generation probabilities than equally common non-associated chains. In a later genetic analysis, a missense DCLRE1C variant was associated with V-gene and J-gene trimming of TCR beta chains, and the association was replicated in an independent cohort. Across donors, most TCR sequences were observed very rarely, whereas some public TCRs were present in many individuals. Around 16 rarely observed V segments, including chromosome 9 orphons, were excluded from the earlier analysis of almost 600 of the donors because counts were too low. The study listed over 150 TCR beta chains as associated with cytomegalovirus.

The CDR3, from cysteine to phenylalanine, totals 14 residues. The kept DNA is CDR3 alone, 42 bases in frame from the first base. The germline V gene gives CDR1 as SGHDN and CDR2 as FVKESK. V is reduced by 1 base and J by 3 bases, leaving a spacing of 8 bases between them. The receptor was isolated from a female donor in good health and CMV-seronegative. Material for sequencing was PBMCs. The chain is assembled from TRBV14 and TRBJ2-3; the D gene lacks a confident call. The CDR3 region has the sequence CASSQVSGTDTQYF. The sequenced DNA is TGTGCCAGCAGCCAAGTCTCAGGAACAGATACGCAGTATTTT.